This TCR beta chain derives from a study of shared clonotypes between healthy human individuals (dated by TCRdb to 2020 to 2022). About the investigation overall: Three men and two women, aged 18 to 49 years, made up the cohort. Per donor, three plates each were used for CD4 naive and CD4 memory, two for CD8 naive, and one for CD8 memory. To estimate repertoire size and how much clonotype sharing occurs between individuals, the study deeply sequenced the blood TCR repertoires of five healthy adults. Different laboratories and diverse techniques were used to prepare libraries and sequence TCR repertoires, to increase sequencing depth and limit assay-specific biases. Between about 0.85 and 10 billion PBMCs per donor were obtained by leukapheresis.

V is reduced by 4 bases and J by 5 bases, leaving a spacing of 13 bases between them. The cysteine opens and the phenylalanine closes a CDR3 of 14 amino acids. Only the CDR3 region is kept as DNA, spanning 42 bases read in frame from base 1. In the germline V gene (reference sequence), CDR1 corresponds to SGHNT and CDR2 to YYREEE. Broad study findings and their caveats: Based on pairwise subsampling, the degree of clonotype sharing among donors was expected to be affected by sequencing depth. Because the study included a small number of donors, the genetic and exposure-history diversity represented was limited. Naive subsets generally had larger estimated clonotype richness than memory subsets did. Approximately 5% of naive CD4, 3.5% of naive CD8, about 2.5% of memory CD4, and about 0.4% of memory CD8 clonotypes were shared across several donors. Compared with non-shared clonotypes, clonotypes shared by all four sorted-subset donors had higher generation probabilities. Even with the large sequencing depth, rarefaction of the sorted-subset datasets indicated that sequencing was incomplete. Sampling was restricted to blood, and TCR repertoires in tissues likely differ from the TCR repertoires found in blood.

This clone has just a few counts. It lacks a known antigen. No base quality values were provided; no much bigger clone lies one nucleotide off. Using the deep immunoSEQ assay, multiplex PCR amplified TCR CDR3 regions from genomic DNA. Genomic DNA extracted from each cell subset was distributed evenly over all wells of several immunoSEQ 96-well plates, and each plate served as one replicate. Each replicate PCR for sorted subsets received 150 to 250 ng genomic DNA, equal to roughly 30,000 T cell genomes. The purified libraries were quantified using a Qubit 3.0 fluorometer, sized with a Bioanalyzer 2100, and then quantified again using the KAPA Library Quantification kit. Each immunoSEQ 96-well plate was sequenced on its own single-read 150-cycle Illumina NextSeq 550 flow cell. The authors' analysis ran thus. The immunoSEQ output contained only junctional sequences without quality scores, so filtering could not match that applied to full-length reads. Sequences were annotated with PyIR, a Python wrapper for IgBLAST v1.9, using IMGT germline references to assign V/J genes and CDR3. Any read was removed if the V/J assignment was weak (E-value above 1e-6), the CDR3 was missing, or the read contained stop codons, out-of-frame junctions, or ambiguous translated residues. V3J clonotypes were defined as sequences sharing an identical inferred V gene, J gene, and CDR3 amino acid sequence. Percentage overlap between repertoires was computed as shared unique clonotypes divided by the size of the smaller repertoire. Richness of each repertoire was evaluated using RTK rarefaction, the Chao1 estimator, and Recon v2.1 estimates of unobserved clonotypes. OLGA was used to compute generation probabilities for all TCRbeta clonotypes that the gDNA method yielded from a handful of donors. As stored in TCRdb, this immuneACCESS dataset retains in-frame rearrangements with V and J assigned. A fraction of the clones does not appear; measured against another copy, unresolved V genes explain less than half of the discrepancy, and the remainder lacks a known reason. The D gene and trimming were derived from the DNA, and the V and J assignments and clone size from that table. The sample profile shows over 700,000 clones; roughly two thirds of them were found once. The ten largest clones take up under 2% of the sample.

The donors were healthy, HIV-negative adults with no recently reported acute infections or vaccinations. Every donor was a Caucasian adult living in Nashville, Tennessee, USA. Magnetic negative selection was used to enrich CD4+ T cells, after which naive cells were positively selected on CD45RA and the negative fraction became the memory subset. Blood was collected by leukapheresis, and PBMCs were isolated by Ficoll-Histopaque density gradient centrifugation and then cryopreserved in liquid nitrogen vapor phase. Analytical flow cytometry was used to check the purity and quantity of every magnetically sorted T cell population. From each sorted fraction, genomic DNA was isolated and quantified by UV absorbance on a Nanodrop 2000c.

The sequence joins TRBV5-4 to TRBJ2-1; the D gene is perhaps TRBD1, from 5 matching bases. The sample comprised memory CD4+ T cells sorted from blood. The cell subset or site label, read with the paper, signifies: CD45RA-negative fraction. The receptor comes from a woman aged 25-40 years in good health. The DNA sequence is TGTGCCAGCAGCCGACCCAAGGGGAACAATGAGCAGTTCTTC. This gives the protein CASSRPKGNNEQFF.